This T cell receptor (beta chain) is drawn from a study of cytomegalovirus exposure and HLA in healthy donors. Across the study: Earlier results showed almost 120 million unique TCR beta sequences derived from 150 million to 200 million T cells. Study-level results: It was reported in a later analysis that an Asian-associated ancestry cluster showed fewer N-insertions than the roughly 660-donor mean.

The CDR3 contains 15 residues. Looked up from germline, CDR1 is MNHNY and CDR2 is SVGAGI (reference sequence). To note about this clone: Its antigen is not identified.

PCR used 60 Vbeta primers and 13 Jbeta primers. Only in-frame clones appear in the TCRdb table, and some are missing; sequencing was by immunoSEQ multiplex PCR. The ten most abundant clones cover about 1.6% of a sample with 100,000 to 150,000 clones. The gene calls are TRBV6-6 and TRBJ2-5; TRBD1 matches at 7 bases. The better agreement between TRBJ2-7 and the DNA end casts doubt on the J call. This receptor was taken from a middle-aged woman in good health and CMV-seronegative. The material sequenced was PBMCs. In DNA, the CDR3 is TGTGCCAGCAGTTACTCGAGCAGGGGGAGTTACGAGCAGTACTTC. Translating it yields CASSYSSRGSYEQYF.